These 16 T cell receptor beta chains were all obtained from the same sample, sequenced in a study of blood T cells in healthy people across ages. Alongside a J-beta primer mix, a sample-barcoded 5' primer served in a second PCR lasting about 6 to 11 cycles. TCRdb passed the 5' RACE reads through MiXCR, listing each CDR3 protein once. The sample carries around 1,900,000 distinct CDR3 sequences, roughly two fifths recorded once. Sequencing was performed on blood. These receptors were collected from a human donor in good health.

V and J are TRBV12-3 or TRBV12-4 and TRBJ1-2, with 7 nucleotides matching TRBD1. V lost 4 bases and J lost 5; bases outside the gene matches: 19. The CDR3 runs to 18 residues. CDR3 nucleotide sequence: TGTGCCAGCAGTTCCCGGACAGGAACTCGAGTTGGGGCTTATGGCTACACCTTC. Translation gives CASSSRTGTRVGAYGYTF.

The chain employs TRBV4-2 and TRBJ2-1; a weak D match, TRBD2 (5 bases). The CDR3 is 15 amino acids. From germline, CDR1 is LGHNA and CDR2 YNFKEQ. Trimming took off 8 bases at V and 4 bases at J, with 18 bases between the two ends. CDR3 in DNA: TGTGCCAGCTGCCGGCGGGCCGAGGCTTACAATGAGCAGTTCTTC. Protein product: CASCRRAEAYNEQFF.

In its sample, this clonotype was seen a few times. The chain employs TRBV7-2 and TRBJ2-7; TRBD2 agrees at 7 bases. This CDR3 has 15 residues. The V gene's germline CDR1 is SGHTA and CDR2 FQGNSA. V lost 1 base and J lost 3; bases outside the gene matches: 6. The CDR3 region is CASSLVGLPLYEQYF. CDR3 bases: TGTGCCAGCAGCTTAGTGGGACTACCTCTCTACGAGCAGTACTTC.

The rearrangement joins TRBV2 to TRBJ2-5; perhaps TRBD2 as D (6 bases). The germline CDR1 and CDR2 sequences are SNHLY and FYNNEI. This CDR3 contains 15 residues. Between the trimmed V and J ends, which lost 6 bases and 5 bases, there was a span of 19 bases. CDR3 loop: CASREGVGPEETQYF. The CDR3 coding sequence is TGTGCCAGCAGGGAGGGAGTCGGCCCAGAGGAGACCCAGTACTTC.

The genes are TRBV2 and TRBJ1-1, with D unresolved. The CDR3 loop spans 12 amino acids. V gave up 8 bases and J gave up 3 bases, with 10 bases separating them. Germline V gene sequence: CDR1 SNHLY, CDR2 FYNNEI. The CDR3 DNA reads TGTGCCAGCGGGAGGGAGGACACTGAAGCTTTCTTT. It is translated as CASGREDTEAFF.

This clonotype has more than one count but fewer than ten. The V gene is TRBV6-1, the J gene TRBJ2-1, with 13 bases identical to TRBD2. The CDR3 runs 15 residues. V shed 6 bases and J 6 bases; nucleotides not matched to a gene: 5. In germline, CDR1 is MNHNS, CDR2 SASEGT. As DNA, the CDR3 is TGTGCCAGCAGGGGGACTAGCGGGGCCTTCAATGAGCAGTTCTTC. Protein sequence: CASRGTSGAFNEQFF.

This clonotype was detected a few times. CDR3 region: CASSPSNPTSGDTQYF. The CDR3 nucleotides read TGTGCCAGCAGCCCCTCAAACCCAACGAGCGGGGATACGCAGTATTTT. This chain uses TRBV7-3 with TRBJ2-3; weak D call: TRBD2 (6 bases). Germline-derived CDR1 and CDR2 are SGHTA and FQGTGA. The germline V and J ends were trimmed by 5 bases and 6 bases, with 21 bases remaining between them. The CDR3 loop spans 16 amino acids.

The chain recombines TRBV7-2 with TRBJ2-5; D is undetermined. The CDR3 loop spans 12 amino acids. Germline V gene sequence: CDR1 SGHTA, CDR2 FQGNSA. V was shortened by 7 bases and J by 11 bases, with 17 bases between the two germline ends. The CDR3 loop reads CASTDFYNEQYF. CDR3 sequence (DNA): TGTGCCAGCACCGACTTCTACAATGAGCAGTACTTC.

The rearrangement links TRBV29-1 to TRBJ1-1, with a possible D match to TRBD1 (6 bases). V was shortened by 7 bases and J by 0 bases, with 12 bases between the two germline ends. Per germline, CDR1 SQVTM and CDR2 ANQGSEA. CDR3 length equals 13 residues. In DNA, the CDR3 is TGCAGCGCCGCGGACAGACTGAACACTGAAGCTTTCTTT. Protein product: CSAADRLNTEAFF. Using reference TRBV29-1 and TRBJ1-1 for the parts outside the CDR3, the full variable domain is SAVISQKPSRDICQRGTSLTIQCQVDSQVTMMFWYRQQPGQSLTLIATANQGSEATYESGFVIDKFPISRPNLTFSTLTVSNMSPEDSSIYLCSAADRLNTEAFFGQGTRLTVV.

This clonotype occurred once. This chain links TRBV7-3 with TRBJ1-5; the D is unclear. V lost 0 bases and J 5 bases, leaving 5 bases between the germline ends. This CDR3 is built from 13 residues. The V gene's germline CDR1 is SGHTA and CDR2 FQGTGA. The CDR3 sequence: CASSLTLHQPQHF. The DNA for the CDR3 is TGTGCCAGCAGCTTAACGCTCCATCAGCCCCAGCATTTT.

This clonotype was observed a few times. This chain uses TRBV29-1 with TRBJ1-1; D is unresolved. The V end was cut by 7 bases, the J end by 2 bases, with 14 bases between. Germline V CDR1 and CDR2: SQVTM, ANQGSEA. The CDR3 loop spans 13 amino acids. For the CDR3, the DNA is TGCAGCGGTGAGGTGGGAGGCAACACTGAAGCTTTCTTT. It codes for CSGEVGGNTEAFF.

This chain connects TRBV5-1 to TRBJ2-3; D uncertain. The CDR3 is 10 amino acids. Germline V gene lookup returns CDR1 SGHRS and CDR2 YFSETQ. The ends were cut back, 7 bases at V and 8 bases at J, with 8 bases in the middle. CDR3 coding DNA: TGCGCCAGCTGGGCGGCTACGCAGTATTTT. Protein product: CASWAATQYF.

Regarding this clonotype: The junction departs from germline at one end; a sequencing error may be responsible. V gene TRBV3-1 combines with J gene TRBJ2-6; D may be TRBD1 (5 bases). The CDR3 has 14 amino acids. CDR1 and CDR2 from the germline V gene are LGHDT and YNNKEL (reference sequence). The CDR3 here is CASSVESGANVLTF. In DNA, the CDR3 is TGTGCCAGCTCCGTTGAGTCTGGGGCCAACGTTCTGACTTTC.

The chain joins TRBV5-1 to TRBJ2-5; a weak D match, TRBD2 (5 bases). The V end was cut by 2 bases, the J end by 5 bases, with 16 bases between. Germline V lookup: CDR1 SGHRS, CDR2 YFSETQ. The CDR3 totals 15 residues. Here the CDR3 reads CASSFGGGRGETQYF. CDR3 DNA: TGCGCCAGCAGCTTTGGAGGTGGGAGAGGGGAGACCCAGTACTTC.

This chain connects TRBV6-2 or TRBV6-3 to TRBJ2-7, with D tentatively TRBD1 or TRBD2 (5 bases each). V was clipped by 8 bases and J by 1 base, with 15 bases between them. Germline CDR1 reads MNHEY; CDR2 reads SVGEGT. The CDR3 extends over 14 amino acids. The CDR3 sequence is CASWGRDRSYEQYF. DNA for the CDR3: TGTGCCAGCTGGGGCCGGGACCGATCCTACGAGCAGTACTTC.

This chain's CDR3 is CASRDGTGNQPQHF. CDR3 bases: TGTGCCAGCAGGGATGGGACGGGGAATCAGCCCCAGCATTTT. The chain recombines TRBV12-3 or TRBV12-4 with TRBJ1-5, with a possible D match to TRBD1 (5 bases). The CDR3 is made up of 14 amino acids. V dropped 6 bases and J dropped 4 bases, with 13 bases sitting between them.